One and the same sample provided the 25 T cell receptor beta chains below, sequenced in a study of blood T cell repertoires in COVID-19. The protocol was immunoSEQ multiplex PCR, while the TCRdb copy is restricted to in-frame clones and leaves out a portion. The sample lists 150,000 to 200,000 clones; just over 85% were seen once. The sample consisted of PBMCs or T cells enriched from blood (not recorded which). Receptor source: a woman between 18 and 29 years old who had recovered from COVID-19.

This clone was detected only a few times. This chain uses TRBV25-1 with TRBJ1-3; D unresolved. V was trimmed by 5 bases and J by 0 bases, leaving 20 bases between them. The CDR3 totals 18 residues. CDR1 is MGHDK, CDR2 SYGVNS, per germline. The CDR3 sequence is CASSNRVRVTSSGNTIYF. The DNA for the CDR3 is TGTGCCAGCAGTAACCGTGTGCGGGTTACCAGCTCTGGAAACACCATATATTTT. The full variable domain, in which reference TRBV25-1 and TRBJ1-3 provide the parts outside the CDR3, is EADIYQTPRYLVIGTGKKITLECSQTMGHDKMYWYQQDPGMELHLIHYSYGVNSTEKGDLSSESTVSRIRTEHFPLTLESARPSHTSQYLCASSNRVRVTSSGNTIYFGEGSWLTVV.

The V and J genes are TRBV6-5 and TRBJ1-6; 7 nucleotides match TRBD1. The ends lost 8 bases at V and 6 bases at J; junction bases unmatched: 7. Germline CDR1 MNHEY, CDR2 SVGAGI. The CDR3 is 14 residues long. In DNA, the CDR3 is TGTGCCAGCCGGACGGGACAGAGTAATTCACCCCTCCACTTT. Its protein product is CASRTGQSNSPLHF.

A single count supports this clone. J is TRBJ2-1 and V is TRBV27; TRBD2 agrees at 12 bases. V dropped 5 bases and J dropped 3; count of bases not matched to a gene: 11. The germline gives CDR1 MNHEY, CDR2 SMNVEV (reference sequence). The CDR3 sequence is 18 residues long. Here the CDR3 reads CASSRGLAGADIYNEQFF. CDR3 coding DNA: TGTGCCAGCAGTAGGGGACTAGCGGGTGCGGATATCTACAATGAGCAGTTCTTC.

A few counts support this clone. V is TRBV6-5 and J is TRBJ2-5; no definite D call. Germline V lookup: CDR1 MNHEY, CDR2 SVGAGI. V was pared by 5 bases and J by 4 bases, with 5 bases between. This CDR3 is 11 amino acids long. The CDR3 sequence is CASSRGETQYF. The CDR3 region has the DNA TGTGCCAGCAGTAGAGGAGAGACCCAGTACTTC.

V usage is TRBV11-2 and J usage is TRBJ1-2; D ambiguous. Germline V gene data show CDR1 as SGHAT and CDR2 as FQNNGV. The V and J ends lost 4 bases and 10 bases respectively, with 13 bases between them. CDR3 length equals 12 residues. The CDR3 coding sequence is TGTGCCAGCAGCTCGATCGAGGGAACCTACACCTTC. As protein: CASSSIEGTYTF. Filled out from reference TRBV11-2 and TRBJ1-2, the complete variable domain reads EAGVAQSPRYKIIEKRQSVAFWCNPISGHATLYWYQQILGQGPKLLIQFQNNGVVDDSQLPKDRFSAERLKGVDSTLKIQPAKLEDSAVYLCASSSIEGTYTFGSGTRLTVV.

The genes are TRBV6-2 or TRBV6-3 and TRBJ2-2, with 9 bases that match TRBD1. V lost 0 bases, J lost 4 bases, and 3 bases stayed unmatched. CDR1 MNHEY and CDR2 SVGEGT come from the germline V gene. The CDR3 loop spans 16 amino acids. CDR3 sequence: CASSYSGQGRTGELFF. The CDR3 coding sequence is TGTGCCAGCAGTTACTCGGGACAGGGACGCACCGGGGAGCTGTTTTTT.

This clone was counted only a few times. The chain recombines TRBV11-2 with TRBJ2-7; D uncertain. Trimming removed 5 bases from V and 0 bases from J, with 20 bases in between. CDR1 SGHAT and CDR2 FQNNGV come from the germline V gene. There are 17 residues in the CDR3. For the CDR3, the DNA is TGTGCCAGCAGCCCGCCCGGGTTGGGTCGGTCCTCCTACGAGCAGTACTTC. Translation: CASSPPGLGRSSYEQYF.

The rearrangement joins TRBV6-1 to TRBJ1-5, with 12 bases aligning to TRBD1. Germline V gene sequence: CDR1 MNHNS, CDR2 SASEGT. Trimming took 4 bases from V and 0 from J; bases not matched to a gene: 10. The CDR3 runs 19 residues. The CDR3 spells CASSGIGTGGSFSNQPQHF. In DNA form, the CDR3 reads TGTGCCAGCAGTGGCATCGGGACAGGGGGCAGCTTTAGCAATCAGCCCCAGCATTTT.

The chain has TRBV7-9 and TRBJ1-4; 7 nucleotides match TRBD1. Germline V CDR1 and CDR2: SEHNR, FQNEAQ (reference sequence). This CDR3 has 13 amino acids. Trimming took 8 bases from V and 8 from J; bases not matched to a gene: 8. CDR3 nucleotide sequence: TGTGCCAGCTCCCCACAGGGGAAGGAAAAACTGTTTTTT. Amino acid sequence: CASSPQGKEKLFF.

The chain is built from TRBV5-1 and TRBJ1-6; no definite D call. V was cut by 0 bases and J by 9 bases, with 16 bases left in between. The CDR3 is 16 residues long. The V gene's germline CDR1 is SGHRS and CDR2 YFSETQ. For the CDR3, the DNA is TGCGCCAGCAGCTTGGGTGCTGGGAGCCAGAGTTCACCCCTCCACTTT. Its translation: CASSLGAGSQSSPLHF.

CDR3: CASSFHTESGELFF. The CDR3 DNA reads as TGTGCCAGCAGCTTCCATACTGAGTCCGGGGAGCTGTTTTTT. This chain uses TRBV5-5 with TRBJ2-2; D unclear. The CDR3 is made up of 14 amino acids. The ends were cut back, 2 bases at V and 6 bases at J, with 11 bases in the middle. Germline V gene lookup returns CDR1 SGHKS and CDR2 YYEKEE (reference sequence).

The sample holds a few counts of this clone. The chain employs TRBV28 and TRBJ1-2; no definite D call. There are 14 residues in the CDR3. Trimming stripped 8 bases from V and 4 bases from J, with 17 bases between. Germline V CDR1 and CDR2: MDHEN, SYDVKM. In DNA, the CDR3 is TGTGCCAGCCACGCCTTTACAGAATCCTATGGCTACACCTTC. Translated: CASHAFTESYGYTF.

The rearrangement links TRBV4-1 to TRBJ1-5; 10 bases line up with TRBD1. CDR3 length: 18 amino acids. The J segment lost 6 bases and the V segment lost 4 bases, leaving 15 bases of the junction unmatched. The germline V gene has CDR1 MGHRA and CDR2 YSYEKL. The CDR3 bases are TGCGCCAGCAGCCTCATGGACCGGACAGGGGGGAGAGGTCAGCCCCAGCATTTT. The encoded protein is CASSLMDRTGGRGQPQHF.

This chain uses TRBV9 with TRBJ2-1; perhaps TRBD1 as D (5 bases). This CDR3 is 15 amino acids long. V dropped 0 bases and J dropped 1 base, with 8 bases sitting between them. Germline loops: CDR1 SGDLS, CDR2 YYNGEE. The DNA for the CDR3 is TGTGCCAGCAGCGTAGGAGACAGTTCCTACAATGAGCAGTTCTTC. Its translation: CASSVGDSSYNEQFF.

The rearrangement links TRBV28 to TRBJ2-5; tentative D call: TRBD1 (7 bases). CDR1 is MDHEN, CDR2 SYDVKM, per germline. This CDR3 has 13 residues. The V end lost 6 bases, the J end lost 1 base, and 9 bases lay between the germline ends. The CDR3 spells CASRRDSQETQYF. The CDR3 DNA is TGTGCCAGCAGGCGGGACAGCCAAGAGACCCAGTACTTC.

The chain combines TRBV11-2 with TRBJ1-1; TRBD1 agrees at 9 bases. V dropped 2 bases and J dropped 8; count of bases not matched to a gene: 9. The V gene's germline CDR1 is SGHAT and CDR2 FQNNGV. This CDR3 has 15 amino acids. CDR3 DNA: TGTGCCAGCAGCTTATTAAGGGGGACAGGGAGGGAAGCTTTCTTT. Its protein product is CASSLLRGTGREAFF.

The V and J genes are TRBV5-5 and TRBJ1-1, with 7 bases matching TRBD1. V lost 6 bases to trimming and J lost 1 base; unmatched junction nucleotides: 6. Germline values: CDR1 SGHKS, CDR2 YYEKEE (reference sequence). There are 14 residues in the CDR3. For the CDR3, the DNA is TGTGCCAGCACCCAGGGGGTACCGAACACTGAAGCTTTCTTT. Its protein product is CASTQGVPNTEAFF.

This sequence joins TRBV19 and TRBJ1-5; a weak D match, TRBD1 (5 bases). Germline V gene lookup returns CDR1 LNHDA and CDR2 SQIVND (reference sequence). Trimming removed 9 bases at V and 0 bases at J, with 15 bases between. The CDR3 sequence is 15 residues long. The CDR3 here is CASEEGIYSNQPQHF. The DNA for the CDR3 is TGTGCCAGCGAGGAGGGGATTTATAGCAATCAGCCCCAGCATTTT. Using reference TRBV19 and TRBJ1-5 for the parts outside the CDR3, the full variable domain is DGGITQSPKYLFRKEGQNVTLSCEQNLNHDAMYWYRQDPGQGLRLIYYSQIVNDFQKGDIAEGYSVSREKKESFPLTVTSAQKNPTAFYLCASEEGIYSNQPQHFGDGTRLSIL.

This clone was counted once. CDR3 in amino acids: CASSFGSFGSGANVLTF. In DNA, the CDR3 is TGCGCCAGCAGCTTCGGGTCTTTTGGCTCTGGGGCCAACGTCCTGACTTTC. The gene calls are TRBV5-1 and TRBJ2-6; D call uncertain. Trimming cost V 2 bases and J 0 bases, with 12 bases left between them. Germline V gene sequence: CDR1 SGHRS, CDR2 YFSETQ. CDR3 length equals 17 residues. Full variable domain (rest looked up from reference TRBV5-1 and TRBJ2-6): KAGVTQTPRYLIKTRGQQVTLSCSPISGHRSVSWYQQTPGQGLQFLFEYFSETQRNKGNFPGRFSGRQFSNSRSEMNVSTLELGDSALYLCASSFGSFGSGANVLTFGAGSRLTVL.

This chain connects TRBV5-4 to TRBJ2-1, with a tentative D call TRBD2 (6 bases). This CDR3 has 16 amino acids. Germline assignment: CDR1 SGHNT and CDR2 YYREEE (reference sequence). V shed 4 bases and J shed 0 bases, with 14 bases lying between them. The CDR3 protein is CASSHRLDSSYNEQFF. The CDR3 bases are TGTGCCAGCAGCCATAGACTAGATAGCTCCTACAATGAGCAGTTCTTC. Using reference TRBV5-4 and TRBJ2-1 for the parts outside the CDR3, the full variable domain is ETGVTQSPTHLIKTRGQQVTLRCSSQSGHNTVSWYQQALGQGPQFIFQYYREEENGRGNFPPRFSGLQFPNYSSELNVNALELDDSALYLCASSHRLDSSYNEQFFGPGTRLTVL.

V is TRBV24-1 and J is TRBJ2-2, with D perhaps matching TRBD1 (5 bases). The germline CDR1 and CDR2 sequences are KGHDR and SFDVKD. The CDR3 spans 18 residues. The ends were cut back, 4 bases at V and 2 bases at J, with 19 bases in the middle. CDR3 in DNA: TGTGCCACCAGTGACCCCCGGCAGGGTAGCCGAAACACCGGGGAGCTGTTTTTT. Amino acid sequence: CATSDPRQGSRNTGELFF.

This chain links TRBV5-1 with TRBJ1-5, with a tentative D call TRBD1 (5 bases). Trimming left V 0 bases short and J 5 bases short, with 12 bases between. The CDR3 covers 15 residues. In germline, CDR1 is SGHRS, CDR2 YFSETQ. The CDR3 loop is CASSLVPGLDQPQHF. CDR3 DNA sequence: TGCGCCAGCAGCTTGGTCCCAGGGCTGGATCAGCCCCAGCATTTT.

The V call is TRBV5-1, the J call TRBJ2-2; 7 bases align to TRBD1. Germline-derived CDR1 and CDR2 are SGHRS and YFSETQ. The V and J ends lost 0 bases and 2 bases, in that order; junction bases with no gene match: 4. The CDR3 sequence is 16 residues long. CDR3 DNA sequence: TGCGCCAGCAGCTTGGCGGGACAGCTTAACACCGGGGAGCTGTTTTTT. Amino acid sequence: CASSLAGQLNTGELFF. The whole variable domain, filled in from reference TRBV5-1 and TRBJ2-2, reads KAGVTQTPRYLIKTRGQQVTLSCSPISGHRSVSWYQQTPGQGLQFLFEYFSETQRNKGNFPGRFSGRQFSNSRSEMNVSTLELGDSALYLCASSLAGQLNTGELFFGEGSRLTVL.

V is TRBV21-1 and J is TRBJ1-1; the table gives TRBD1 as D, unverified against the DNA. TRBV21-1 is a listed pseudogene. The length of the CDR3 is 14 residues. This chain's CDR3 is CASSFRGLRTEAFF. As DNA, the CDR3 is TGTGCCAGCAGTTTCAGGGGGCTCCGCACTGAAGCTTTCTTT.

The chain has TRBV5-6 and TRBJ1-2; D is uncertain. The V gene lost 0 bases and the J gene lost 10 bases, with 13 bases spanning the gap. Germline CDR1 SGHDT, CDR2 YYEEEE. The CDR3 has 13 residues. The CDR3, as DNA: TGTGCCAGCAGCTTGGCGCTCCCCGTAGACTACACCTTC. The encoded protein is CASSLALPVDYTF.